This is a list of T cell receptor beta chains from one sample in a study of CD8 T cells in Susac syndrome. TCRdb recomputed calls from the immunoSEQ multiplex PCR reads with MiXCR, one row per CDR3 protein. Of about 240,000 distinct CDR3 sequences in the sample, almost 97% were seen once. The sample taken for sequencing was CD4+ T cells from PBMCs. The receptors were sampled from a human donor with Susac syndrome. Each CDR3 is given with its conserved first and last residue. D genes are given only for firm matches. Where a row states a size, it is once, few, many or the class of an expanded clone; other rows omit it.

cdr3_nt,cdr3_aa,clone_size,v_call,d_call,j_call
TGTGCCAGCAGCCAAAGAGGTCGACAAGAGACCCAGTACTTC,CASSQRGRQETQYF,NA,TRBV3-1,NA,TRBJ2-5
TGTGCCTGGAGAAGTGGCACTGAAGCTTTCTTT,CAWRSGTEAFF,once,TRBV30,NA,TRBJ1-1
TGTGCCAGCAGCCGACTGGCGGGCCAATACAATGAGCAGTTCTTC,CASSRLAGQYNEQFF,few,TRBV7-2,NA,TRBJ2-1
TGCGCCTGCTCGGGGGCGACCTCCTACAATGAGCAGTTCTTC,CACSGATSYNEQFF,NA,TRBV4-1,NA,TRBJ2-1
TGCGCCAGCAGCCGAGCGAAGAACACTGAAGCTTTCTTT,CASSRAKNTEAFF,NA,TRBV5-1,NA,TRBJ1-1
TGTGCCAGCAGCCAGGTTCAGGGGAACACTGAAGCTTTCTTT,CASSQVQGNTEAFF,few,TRBV3-1,NA,TRBJ1-1
TGTGCCAGCAGCTCCGACAGGATCTACGAGCAGTACTTC,CASSSDRIYEQYF,NA,TRBV7-9,NA,TRBJ2-7
TGCAGTGCTAGAGCGGGGCCTTCAAACATTCAGTACTTC,CSARAGPSNIQYF,once,TRBV20-1,NA,TRBJ2-4
TGTGCCAGCAGTTACGGACTAGGGGACGAGCAGTACTTC,CASSYGLGDEQYF,NA,TRBV6-6,TRBD2,TRBJ2-7
TGTGCCAGCAGCCAATTAGCCCTCGAGACCCAGTACTTC,CASSQLALETQYF,once,TRBV14,NA,TRBJ2-5
TGTGCCAGTAGGACTAGCGGGAAGGGCACAGATACGCAGTATTTT,CASRTSGKGTDTQYF,few,TRBV19,TRBD2,TRBJ2-3
TGTGCCAGCAGCTTCGCGGGCGGCGCTGAAGCTTTCTTT,CASSFAGGAEAFF,NA,TRBV5-4,NA,TRBJ1-1
TGTGCCAGCAGCGTGCGGTGGGTAGCGGTAGATGAGCAGTTCTTC,CASSVRWVAVDEQFF,NA,TRBV9,NA,TRBJ2-1
TGCAGTGCCCTGAATATTGCCGGACTAGCGGGGGCCTACGAGCAGTACTTC,CSALNIAGLAGAYEQYF,NA,TRBV20-1,TRBD2,TRBJ2-7
TGCGCCAGCAGCGAGGGACAGGGTCTGGAGCAGTACTTC,CASSEGQGLEQYF,NA,TRBV5-1,TRBD1,TRBJ2-7
TGTGCCTGGAGTGGGGGGGCGGGCAGTACCTACGAGCAGTACTTC,CAWSGGAGSTYEQYF,NA,TRBV30,NA,TRBJ2-7
TGTGCCAGCAGCAGACAGTCCAAGATGCAGACCCAGTACTTC,CASSRQSKMQTQYF,NA,TRBV28,NA,TRBJ2-5
TGTGCCAGCAGCCCCCACGGGACAGCCTACGAGCAGTACTTC,CASSPHGTAYEQYF,NA,TRBV3-1,TRBD1,TRBJ2-7
TGTGCCAGCAGCCGCGCTAGCGGACCCGGGAATGAGCAGTTCTTC,CASSRASGPGNEQFF,once,TRBV14,TRBD2,TRBJ2-1
TGTGCCAGCACCCCACGGCCCACCCACGAGCAGTACTTC,CASTPRPTHEQYF,NA,TRBV6-6,NA,TRBJ2-7
TGTGCCAGCTTAGGGGCAGGGTACGGCTACACCTTC,CASLGAGYGYTF,NA,TRBV7-9,NA,TRBJ1-2
TGTGCCAGCAGCCAAGACCCGGGACAGGGATCCGAGCAGTACTTC,CASSQDPGQGSEQYF,NA,TRBV4-2,TRBD1,TRBJ2-7
TGTGCCAGTGTGGGGGCGGCGAGCACAGATACGCAGTATTTT,CASVGAASTDTQYF,NA,TRBV19,NA,TRBJ2-3
TGCAGTGCTTCTTCCGGCCGGACTCCTTCCTACGAGCAGTACTTC,CSASSGRTPSYEQYF,NA,TRBV20-1,NA,TRBJ2-7
TGCGCCAGCAGCCGCTACTCGGACAGGGTTAGAAGCAATCAGCCCCAGCATTTT,CASSRYSDRVRSNQPQHF,once,TRBV4-1,TRBD1,TRBJ1-5
TGCGCCAGCAGCTCCGGAGGGGCGGTTAAGAACACTGAAGCTTTCTTT,CASSSGGAVKNTEAFF,NA,TRBV5-1,NA,TRBJ1-1
TGTGCCATCATCGACAGGGGCACCGGGGAGCTGTTTTTT,CAIIDRGTGELFF,NA,TRBV10-3,TRBD1,TRBJ2-2
TGTGCCACCAGTGATGCGGGGGCCGGAGACATTCAGTACTTC,CATSDAGAGDIQYF,few,TRBV24-1,NA,TRBJ2-4
TGCAGTGCTCCTTCCGAGACGGGCACCGGGGAGCTGTTTTTT,CSAPSETGTGELFF,NA,TRBV20-1,NA,TRBJ2-2
TGTGCCAGCACCCTAGGGACTGGGAGTCAGCCCCAGCATTTT,CASTLGTGSQPQHF,NA,TRBV12-3/TRBV12-4,NA,TRBJ1-5
TGTGCCAGCAGCCCCGGGCCCTGGGGGCTCGAGCAGTACTTC,CASSPGPWGLEQYF,NA,TRBV6-6,NA,TRBJ2-7
TGTGCCAGCGGCGAAACCACCCAGTACTTC,CASGETTQYF,NA,TRBV2,NA,TRBJ2-5
TGTGCCAGCTCACCACCCGGGAGGGAGAACACTGAAGCTTTCTTT,CASSPPGRENTEAFF,NA,TRBV18,NA,TRBJ1-1
TGTGCCAGCAGCTTATCCACCCAATTGAGAGGCTACACCTTC,CASSLSTQLRGYTF,NA,TRBV7-2,NA,TRBJ1-2
TGTGCCACCAGCACCTTCAGGGAGAACACTGAAGCTTTCTTT,CATSTFRENTEAFF,NA,TRBV15,NA,TRBJ1-1
TGTGCCAGCAGCTCCCAGGGGAACTCCTACGAGCAGTACTTC,CASSSQGNSYEQYF,NA,TRBV21-1,NA,TRBJ2-7
TGTGCCAGCAGCAAAGCGGCTAGGACAGGGGGCAACTATGGCTACACCTTC,CASSKAARTGGNYGYTF,once,TRBV21-1,NA,TRBJ1-2
TGTGCCAGCCAGGGACGGTGGGAGCAGTACTTC,CASQGRWEQYF,NA,TRBV28,NA,TRBJ2-7
TGCAGTGCTAGGAGGATCAGTGGAAACACCATATATTTT,CSARRISGNTIYF,NA,TRBV20-1,NA,TRBJ1-3